The following is a TCR beta chain sequence with its context. Its antigen is currently unknown. The CDR3 spans 15 residues. V was pared by 5 bases and J by 3 bases, with 17 bases between. Germline lookup yields CDR1 SGDLS and CDR2 YYNGEE. This sample stems from a study of graft-versus-host responses after intestinal transplantation. Clones were read by immunoSEQ multiplex PCR, and TCRdb kept only the in-frame ones, dropping some. Among some 7,200 clones listed, 68% were seen once. Notes on the study in general: Recipient marrow contained GvH clones, some of which appeared first in ileum or blood. Declines in HvG clones occurring early post-transplant were associated with peak circulating GvH clone levels. High graft-versus-host to host-versus-graft T cell clonal ratios marked allografts of patients with graft-donor macrochimerism.

Graft tissue was processed to release intraepithelial and lamina propria lymphocytes. The sequence derives from a human patient who received an intestinal transplant, so some T cells may come from the graft donor. Sample: ileum tissue, taken 55 to 60 days after transplant. The chain couples TRBV9 to TRBJ2-5; possible D gene TRBD2, 6 bases. CDR3: CASSSTPGSKETQYF. In DNA form, the CDR3 reads TGTGCCAGCAGTAGTACCCCCGGGAGCAAAGAGACCCAGTACTTC.